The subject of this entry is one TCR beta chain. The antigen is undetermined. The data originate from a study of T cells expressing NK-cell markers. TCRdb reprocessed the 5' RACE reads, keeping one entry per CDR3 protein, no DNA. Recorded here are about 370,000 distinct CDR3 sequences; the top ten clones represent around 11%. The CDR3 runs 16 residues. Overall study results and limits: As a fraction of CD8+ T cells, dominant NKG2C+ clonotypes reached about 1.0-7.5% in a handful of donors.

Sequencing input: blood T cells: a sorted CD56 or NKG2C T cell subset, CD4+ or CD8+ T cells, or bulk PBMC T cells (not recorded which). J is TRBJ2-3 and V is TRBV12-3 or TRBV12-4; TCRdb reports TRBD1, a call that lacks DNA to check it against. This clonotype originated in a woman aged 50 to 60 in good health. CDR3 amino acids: CASSNYPGQFTDTQYF.